One and the same sample provided the 30 T cell receptor beta chains below, sequenced in a study of control samples from healthy donors and cancer patients. The protocol was immunoSEQ multiplex PCR, while the TCRdb copy is restricted to in-frame clones and leaves out a portion. The table includes about 150,000 clones, over 85% detected once. Sequenced material: blood. The receptors were sampled from a man aged 18 to 35 in good health.

The chain joins TRBV15 to TRBJ1-1, with 9 bases that match TRBD1. The V gene's germline CDR1 is LNHNV and CDR2 YYDKDF (reference sequence). The CDR3 runs to 14 residues. V lost 3 bases, J lost 4 bases, and 3 bases stayed unmatched. Here the CDR3 DNA reads TGTGCCACCAGCAGGGGGACAGGGATCACTGAAGCTTTCTTT. Translating it yields CATSRGTGITEAFF.

This sequence joins TRBV18 and TRBJ2-2; perhaps TRBD1 as D (6 bases). Trimming removed 6 bases from V and 3 bases from J, with 14 bases in between. CDR1 and CDR2 from the germline V gene are KGHSH and LQKENI. The CDR3 sequence is 15 residues long. The CDR3 sequence: CASSPQGSDTGELFF. DNA of the CDR3: TGTGCCAGCTCTCCTCAGGGGAGCGACACCGGGGAGCTGTTTTTT.

This rearrangement joins TRBV5-8 to TRBJ2-3; the match to TRBD2 covers 8 bases. This CDR3 has 14 residues. V dropped 4 bases and J dropped 5; count of bases not matched to a gene: 6. The germline V gene encodes CDR1 SGHTS and CDR2 YDEGEE. The CDR3 loop reads CASSRGGREDTQYF. The CDR3 nucleotides read TGTGCCAGCAGCCGCGGGGGGCGGGAAGATACGCAGTATTTT.

The J gene is TRBJ1-1, the V gene TRBV6-2 or TRBV6-3, with a tentative D call TRBD1 (5 bases). The germline V gene has CDR1 MNHEY and CDR2 SVGEGT. The CDR3 loop spans 13 amino acids. V dropped 0 bases and J dropped 10 bases, with 12 bases sitting between them. As DNA, the CDR3 is TGTGCCAGCAGTTACTCCGGACATCCAGGAGCTTTCTTT. This encodes CASSYSGHPGAFF.

This chain links TRBV4-3 with TRBJ2-7; D is possibly TRBD1 (6 bases). The V gene lost 3 bases and the J gene lost 2 bases, with 17 bases spanning the gap. The CDR3 contains 16 residues. Germline V gene data show CDR1 as LGHNA and CDR2 as YSLEER. This chain's CDR3 is CASSHLPGQGPYEQYF. The CDR3 DNA follows: TGCGCCAGCAGCCATCTTCCGGGACAAGGGCCCTACGAGCAGTACTTC.

This clone was seen only once. V gene TRBV5-4 combines with J gene TRBJ2-3; the D is unclear. The V gene's germline CDR1 is SGHNT and CDR2 YYREEE (reference sequence). CDR3 length equals 13 residues. V was cut by 0 bases and J by 5 bases, with 7 bases left in between. In DNA, the CDR3 is TGTGCCAGCAGCTTGGGGTTCATAGATACGCAGTATTTT. This codes for CASSLGFIDTQYF.

The CDR3 reads CASSITGGQNTEAFF. DNA for the CDR3: TGTGCCAGTAGTATAACGGGGGGCCAGAACACTGAAGCTTTCTTT. The chain combines TRBV19 with TRBJ1-1; TRBD1 is a possible D gene (6 bases). Germline lookup yields CDR1 LNHDA and CDR2 SQIVND (reference sequence). V lost 2 bases to trimming and J lost 1 base, with 11 bases between them. This CDR3 contains 15 residues.

The CDR3 reads CASSFGARSYEQYF. The CDR3 nucleotides are TGTGCCAGCAGCTTCGGGGCCAGGTCCTACGAGCAGTACTTC. V is TRBV13 and J is TRBJ2-7; perhaps D is TRBD1 or TRBD2 (5 bases each). The CDR3 loop spans 14 amino acids. The germline V gene encodes CDR1 PRHDT and CDR2 FYEKMQ (reference sequence). V gave up 3 bases and J gave up 1 base, with 10 bases separating them.

This clone came up once. The chain links TRBV30 to TRBJ1-6; D gene ambiguous. Trimming removed 3 bases at V and 0 bases at J, with 12 bases between. The CDR3 is 16 amino acids. Germline CDR1 is GTSNPN and CDR2 is SVGIG (reference sequence). This chain's CDR3 is CAWSVGVSSYNSPLHF. For the CDR3, the DNA is TGTGCCTGGAGCGTTGGGGTTAGCTCCTATAATTCACCCCTCCACTTT.

The chain is built from TRBV7-8 and TRBJ2-5; D is ambiguous. CDR3 length equals 13 residues. The ends were cut back, 4 bases at V and 5 bases at J, with 11 bases in the middle. Germline CDR1 SGHVS, CDR2 FQNEAQ. The chain's CDR3 is CASSWTSMETQYF. The CDR3 bases are TGTGCCAGCAGCTGGACCTCAATGGAGACCCAGTACTTC.

CDR3 amino acids: CASSLGGGDEQYF. CDR3 nucleotide sequence: TGTGCCAGCAGCTTAGGAGGTGGCGACGAGCAGTACTTC. This chain uses TRBV13 with TRBJ2-7; the D is unclear. This CDR3 has 13 amino acids. V was shortened by 0 bases and J by 5 bases, with 8 bases between the two germline ends. The germline V gene has CDR1 PRHDT and CDR2 FYEKMQ (reference sequence).

This chain connects TRBV30 to TRBJ1-2, with D tentatively TRBD1 (6 bases). The germline V gene has CDR1 GTSNPN and CDR2 SVGIG (reference sequence). The CDR3 is 13 residues long. Trimming took off 2 bases at V and 5 bases at J, with 12 bases between the two ends. CDR3 sequence reads: CAWSQGLGYGYTF. The CDR3 DNA reads as TGTGCCTGGAGTCAGGGGCTAGGGTATGGCTACACCTTC.

The chain is built from TRBV4-1 and TRBJ2-7, with D possibly TRBD2 on 5 matching bases. CDR3 length equals 14 residues. The germline V gene encodes CDR1 MGHRA and CDR2 YSYEKL. The ends were cut back, 4 bases at V and 3 bases at J, with 13 bases in the middle. CDR3 residues: CASSPPDRDYEQYF. DNA of the CDR3: TGCGCCAGCAGCCCTCCCGACCGGGACTACGAGCAGTACTTC.

The chain links TRBV7-2 to TRBJ1-1, with TRBD1 as a possible D gene (5 bases). The V end lost 3 bases, the J end lost 1 base, and 9 bases lay between the germline ends. This CDR3 region has 14 residues. Germline CDR1 is SGHTA and CDR2 is FQGNSA. The CDR3 loop reads CASSFSQGNTEAFF. Written as DNA, the CDR3 is TGTGCCAGCAGCTTTTCGCAGGGGAACACTGAAGCTTTCTTT.

J is TRBJ1-2 and V is TRBV19, with 9 bases lining up with TRBD1. Germline CDR1 LNHDA, CDR2 SQIVND (reference sequence). Germline trimming cut 7 bases from V and 8 bases from J; bases unmatched to any gene: 8. The CDR3 spans 13 residues. The CDR3 DNA follows: TGTGCCAGTACCCCGGGACAGGGTCACGGCTACACCTTC. It yields the protein CASTPGQGHGYTF. Full variable domain (missing parts from reference TRBV19 and TRBJ1-2): DGGITQSPKYLFRKEGQNVTLSCEQNLNHDAMYWYRQDPGQGLRLIYYSQIVNDFQKGDIAEGYSVSREKKESFPLTVTSAQKNPTAFYLCASTPGQGHGYTFGSGTRLTVV.

This clone was recorded once. The rearrangement joins TRBV18 to TRBJ1-5; D not certain. Germline V gives CDR1 KGHSH, CDR2 LQKENI. The CDR3 runs to 14 residues. The V end lost 3 bases, the J end lost 7 bases, and 13 bases lay between the germline ends. CDR3 residues: CASSPSVEGQPQHF. The CDR3 DNA reads TGTGCCAGCTCACCCTCGGTAGAAGGGCAGCCCCAGCATTTT. The whole variable domain, remainder taken from reference TRBV18 and TRBJ1-5, is NAGVMQNPRHLVRRRGQEARLRCSPMKGHSHVYWYRQLPEEGLKFMVYLQKENIIDESGMPKERFSAEFPKEGPSILRIQQVVRGDSAAYFCASSPSVEGQPQHFGDGTRLSIL.

The chain is built from TRBV10-3 and TRBJ1-1; no definite D call. Germline CDR1 ENHRY, CDR2 SYGVKD. Trimming pared 7 bases from V and 3 bases from J, leaving 12 bases between. The CDR3 sequence is 13 residues long. The CDR3, as DNA: TGTGCCATCAAGGTCATCCTCGACACTGAAGCTTTCTTT. Residues: CAIKVILDTEAFF.

The chain recombines TRBV7-2 with TRBJ2-1, with TRBD2 matching 13 bases. The J segment lost 9 bases and the V segment lost 5 bases, leaving 13 bases of the junction unmatched. This CDR3 spans 17 amino acids. Per the germline V gene, CDR1 is SGHTA and CDR2 is FQGNSA. In DNA form, the CDR3 reads TGTGCCAGCAGCCGTGGGGTACTAGCGGGAGGGTCCAGTGAGCAGTTCTTC. Protein product: CASSRGVLAGGSSEQFF. Supplemented by reference TRBV7-2 and TRBJ2-1, the full variable domain reads GAGVSQSPSNKVTEKGKDVELRCDPISGHTALYWYRQSLGQGLEFLIYFQGNSAPDKSGLPSDRFSAERTGGSVSTLTIQRTQQEDSAVYLCASSRGVLAGGSSEQFFGPGTRLTVL.

The chain carries TRBV7-9 and TRBJ1-3; 7 bases are shared with TRBD1. The CDR3 has 13 amino acids. V shed 5 bases and J 7 bases; nucleotides not matched to a gene: 5. Per the germline V gene, CDR1 is SEHNR and CDR2 is FQNEAQ (reference sequence). The CDR3 nucleotides are TGTGCCAGCAGCCCAGACAGGGTGAACACCATATATTTT. Protein product: CASSPDRVNTIYF.

The J gene is TRBJ1-2, the V gene TRBV4-1; no clear D. Looked up from germline, CDR1 is MGHRA and CDR2 is YSYEKL. The CDR3 sequence is 14 residues long. The V end lost 1 base, the J end lost 5 bases, and 11 bases lay between the germline ends. CDR3 bases: TGCGCCAGCAGCCAAGCCTTCCAGCGTTATGGCTACACCTTC. This codes for CASSQAFQRYGYTF.

This chain joins TRBV5-4 and TRBJ2-7; D is tentatively TRBD1 or TRBD2 (6 bases each). Germline CDR1 SGHNT, CDR2 YYREEE (reference sequence). Deletions cut 0 bases from V and 5 bases from J, with 12 bases between. This CDR3 region has 14 residues. The CDR3 region has the DNA TGTGCCAGCAGCTTGGACACAGGGAGGAACGAGCAGTACTTC. Protein sequence: CASSLDTGRNEQYF.

The chain recombines TRBV28 with TRBJ2-7; D is perhaps TRBD2 (6 bases). Germline CDR1 MDHEN, CDR2 SYDVKM. This CDR3 has 13 residues. V was cut by 1 base and J by 6 bases, with 10 bases left in between. The CDR3 region has the DNA TGTGCCAGCAGTTTATCCGGGACTGGCGAGCAGTACTTC. Its translation: CASSLSGTGEQYF.

The rearrangement joins TRBV5-6 to TRBJ2-1, with 9 bases identical to TRBD2. The CDR3 extends over 14 amino acids. CDR1 is SGHDT, CDR2 YYEEEE, per germline. V shed 2 bases and J 8 bases; nucleotides not matched to a gene: 5. CDR3 loop: CASSLEREVHEQFF. The CDR3 coding sequence is TGTGCCAGCAGCTTAGAGCGGGAGGTTCATGAGCAGTTCTTC.

This clone was detected only once. The genes are TRBV15 and TRBJ1-4; unclear D gene. V lost 0 bases, J lost 4 bases, and 9 bases lay in between. Germline assignment: CDR1 LNHNV and CDR2 YYDKDF (reference sequence). The CDR3 totals 15 residues. DNA of the CDR3: TGTGCCACCAGCAGAGATTATATGGTTAATGAAAAACTGTTTTTT. Translation gives CATSRDYMVNEKLFF.

In its sample, this clone was seen a few times. The chain has TRBV6-6 and TRBJ2-3; 9 bases align to TRBD2. The trim removed 2 bases at V and 4 bases at J, leaving 7 bases unmatched. There are 16 residues in the CDR3. In germline, CDR1 is MNHNY, CDR2 SVGAGI (reference sequence). The CDR3 protein is CASSYAPSGKADTQYF. In nucleotides, the CDR3 is TGTGCCAGCAGTTACGCGCCTAGCGGGAAGGCAGATACGCAGTATTTT.

The V call is TRBV6-5, the J call TRBJ1-1, with no clear D. This CDR3 has 12 residues. CDR1 and CDR2 (germline): MNHEY, SVGAGI. V was clipped by 6 bases and J by 4 bases, with 9 bases between them. The CDR3 bases are TGTGCCAGCAGGACCACGGGCACTGAAGCTTTCTTT. Its translation is CASRTTGTEAFF.

This chain connects TRBV6-2 or TRBV6-3 to TRBJ1-5; D not resolved. This CDR3 has 13 amino acids. V was shortened by 5 bases and J by 9 bases, with 14 bases between the two germline ends. Germline V gene lookup returns CDR1 MNHEY and CDR2 SVGEGT. CDR3 sequence: CASSINGKRPQHF. The CDR3 DNA follows: TGTGCCAGCAGTATTAACGGAAAAAGGCCCCAGCATTTT.

The CDR3 DNA reads as TGTGCCACCTCCCCCAGCAGGGGTGCGCAGTACTTC. Protein: CATSPSRGAQYF. The chain recombines TRBV24-1 with TRBJ2-7; tentatively, D is TRBD1 (6 bases). Germline CDR1 is KGHDR and CDR2 is SFDVKD. There are 12 residues in the CDR3. V lost 9 bases, J lost 9 bases, and 17 bases lay in between.

As regards this clone: This could be a read error, since a much larger clone is one nucleotide away. Other DNA sequences from this sample encode an identical CDR3 as well. The V and J genes are TRBV27 and TRBJ1-5; D is ambiguous. CDR3 length: 12 amino acids. V was trimmed by 7 bases and J by 2 bases, leaving 6 bases between them. Germline CDR1 is MNHEY and CDR2 is SMNVEV (reference sequence). The chain's CDR3 is CASKEGNQPQHF. CDR3 nucleotides: TGTGCCAGCAAGGAGGGCAATCAGCCCCAGCATTTT.

This clone has only one observation. This sequence joins TRBV5-1 and TRBJ2-2, with 11 positions matching TRBD2. V trimming: 2 bases; J trimming: 5 bases; junction bases outside the gene matches: 2. Per germline, CDR1 SGHRS and CDR2 YFSETQ. The CDR3 has 15 residues. CDR3 residues: CASSLLAGETGELFF. CDR3 nucleotide sequence: TGCGCCAGCAGCTTACTAGCGGGAGAGACCGGGGAGCTGTTTTTT.